The clone carrying this TCR beta chain came up once. Its antigen is unidentified. The record originates from a study of shared clonotypes between healthy human individuals. Genomic DNA from each subset was divided evenly over several immunoSEQ plates. Libraries were prepared by immunoSEQ multiplex PCR; TCRdb keeps only in-frame clonotypes and omits some of them. The table shows 2 million to 2.5 million clones, with more than 85% occurring only once. Findings and caveats of the study: Richness estimates generally favored naive over memory subsets. Clonotype sharing across donors was expected to vary with sequencing depth. Sampling covered nothing but blood. Tissue TCR repertoires likely differ from those found in blood.

The CDR3 spans 16 residues. The germline CDR1 and CDR2 sequences are SEHNR and FQNEAQ (reference sequence). The junction had 4 bases not matched to a gene; V was cut back by 1 base and J by 3 bases. The sample comprised naive CD4+ T cells from PBMCs. As for subset: CD45RA+ positively selected. This receptor was taken from a man aged 18 to 29 in good health. Some clones in this sample may be carry-over from other donors' samples. The gene calls are TRBV7-9 and TRBJ2-7; 12 nucleotides line up with TRBD1. CDR3 bases: TGTGCCAGCAGCTTAGGGGGGACAGGGGGCCTCTACGAGCAGTACTTC. It yields the protein CASSLGGTGGLYEQYF.